This TCR beta chain was observed in a study of blood T cells in healthy people across ages. Study conclusions and caveats: For the donors, CMV status was unknown and possibly confounded expanded clonotype changes. Without sorted subsets, naive and antigen-experienced compartments could not be conclusively compared. TCR beta diversity, measured per million T cells, fell in a roughly linear way with age.

Then a second PCR, running about 7 to 11 cycles, was carried out with a sample-barcoded 5' primer and a J-beta primer mix. TCRdb reprocessed the 5' RACE reads via MiXCR and lists one record per CDR3 protein. This table has more than 550,000 distinct CDR3 sequences, 20% to 25% appearing once. Investigators took 8.5 to 10 milliliters of peripheral blood from every donor. With regard to this clonotype: The antigen remains unidentified.

This CDR3 has 13 residues. J was trimmed by 0 bases and V by 7 bases; bases with no gene match: 5. The germline V gene encodes CDR1 SQVTM and CDR2 ANQGSEA. The clonotype was recovered from a man aged 70-80 years in good health. This chain connects TRBV29-1 to TRBJ1-2, with 7 bases matching TRBD1. Sequencing was carried out using blood. For the CDR3, the DNA is TGCAGCGCTACCGGGACAGCTAACTATGGCTACACCTTC. Amino acid sequence: CSATGTANYGYTF.